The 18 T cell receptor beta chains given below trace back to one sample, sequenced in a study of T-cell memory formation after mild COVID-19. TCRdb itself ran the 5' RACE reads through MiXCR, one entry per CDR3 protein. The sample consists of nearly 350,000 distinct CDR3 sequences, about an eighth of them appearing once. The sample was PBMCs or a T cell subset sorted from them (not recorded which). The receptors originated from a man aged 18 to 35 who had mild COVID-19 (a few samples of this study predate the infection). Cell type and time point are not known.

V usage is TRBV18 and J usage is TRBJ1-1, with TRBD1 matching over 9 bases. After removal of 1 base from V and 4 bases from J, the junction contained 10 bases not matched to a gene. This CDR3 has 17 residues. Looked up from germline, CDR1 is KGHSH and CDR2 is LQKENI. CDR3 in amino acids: CASSPRSWTGAATEAFF. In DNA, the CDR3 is TGTGCCAGCTCACCACGATCTTGGACAGGGGCCGCCACTGAAGCTTTCTTT.

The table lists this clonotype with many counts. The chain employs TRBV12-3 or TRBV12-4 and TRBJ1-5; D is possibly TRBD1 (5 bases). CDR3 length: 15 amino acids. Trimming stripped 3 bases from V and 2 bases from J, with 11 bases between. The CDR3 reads CASSLALGGNQPQHF. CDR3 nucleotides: TGTGCCAGCAGTTTGGCCCTAGGGGGCAATCAGCCCCAGCATTTT.

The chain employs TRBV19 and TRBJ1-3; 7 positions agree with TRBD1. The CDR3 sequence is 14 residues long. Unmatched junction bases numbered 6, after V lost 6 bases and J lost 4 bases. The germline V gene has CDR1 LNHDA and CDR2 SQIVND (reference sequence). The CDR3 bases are TGTGCCAGTAGGACGGGACAGTCAGGAAACACCATATATTTT. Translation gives CASRTGQSGNTIYF.

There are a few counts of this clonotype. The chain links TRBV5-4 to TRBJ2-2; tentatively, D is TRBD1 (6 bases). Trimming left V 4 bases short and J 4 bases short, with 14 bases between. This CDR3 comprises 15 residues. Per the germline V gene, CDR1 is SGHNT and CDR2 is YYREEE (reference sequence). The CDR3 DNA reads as TGTGCCAGCAGCCACTCCGGGACACCCACCGGGGAGCTGTTTTTT. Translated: CASSHSGTPTGELFF.

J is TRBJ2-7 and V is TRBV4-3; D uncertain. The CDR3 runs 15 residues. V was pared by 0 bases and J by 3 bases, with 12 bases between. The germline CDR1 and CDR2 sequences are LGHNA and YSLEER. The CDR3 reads CASSQDALTGYEQYF. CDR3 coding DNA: TGCGCCAGCAGCCAAGATGCCCTAACCGGCTACGAGCAGTACTTC.

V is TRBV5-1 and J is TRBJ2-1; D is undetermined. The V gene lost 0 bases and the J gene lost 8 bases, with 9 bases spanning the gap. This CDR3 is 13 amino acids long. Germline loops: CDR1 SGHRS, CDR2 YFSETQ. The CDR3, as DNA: TGCGCCAGCAGCTTGGAGCTCCGCGATGAGCAGTTCTTC. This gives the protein CASSLELRDEQFF.

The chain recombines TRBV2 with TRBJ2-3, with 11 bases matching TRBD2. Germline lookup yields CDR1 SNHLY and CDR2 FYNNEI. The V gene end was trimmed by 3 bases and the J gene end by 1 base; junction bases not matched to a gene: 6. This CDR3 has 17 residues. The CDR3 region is CASSDLPGLAGTDTQYF. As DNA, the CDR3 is TGTGCCAGCAGTGATCTCCCGGGACTAGCGGGCACAGATACGCAGTATTTT.

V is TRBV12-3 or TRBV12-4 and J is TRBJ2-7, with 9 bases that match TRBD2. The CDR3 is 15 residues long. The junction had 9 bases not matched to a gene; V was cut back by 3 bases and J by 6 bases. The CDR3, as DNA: TGTGCCAGCAGTTTGTATGGCGCGGGGGGGAGCGAGCAGTACTTC. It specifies CASSLYGAGGSEQYF.

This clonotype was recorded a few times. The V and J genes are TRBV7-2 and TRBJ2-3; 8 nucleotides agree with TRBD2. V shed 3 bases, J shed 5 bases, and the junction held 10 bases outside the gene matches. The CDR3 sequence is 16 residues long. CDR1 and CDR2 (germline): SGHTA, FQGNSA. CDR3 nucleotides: TGTGCCAGCAGCTTTAGAAGCGGGGGAGGACGAGATACGCAGTATTTT. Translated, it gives CASSFRSGGGRDTQYF.

The CDR3 loop reads CASSKGNRGPVTGNLGGEKLFF. CDR3 DNA sequence: TGTGCCAGCAGCAAAGGGAATCGAGGCCCCGTGACAGGAAACCTCGGGGGTGAAAAACTGTTTTTT. The chain joins TRBV21-1 to TRBJ1-4; TRBD1, as called in the table, went unchecked against the DNA. TRBV21-1 is described as a pseudogene. This CDR3 contains 22 residues.

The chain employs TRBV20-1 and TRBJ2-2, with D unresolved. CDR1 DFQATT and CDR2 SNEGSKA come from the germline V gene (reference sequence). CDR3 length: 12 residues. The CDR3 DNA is TGCAGGGCCAAATTAGGAACCGGGGAGCTGTTTTTT. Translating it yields CRAKLGTGELFF.

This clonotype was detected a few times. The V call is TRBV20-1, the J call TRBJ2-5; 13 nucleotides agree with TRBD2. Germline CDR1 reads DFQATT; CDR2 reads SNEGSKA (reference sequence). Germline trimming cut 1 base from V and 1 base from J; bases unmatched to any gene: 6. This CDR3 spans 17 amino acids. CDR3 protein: CSARGPGTSGVQETQYF. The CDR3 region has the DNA TGCAGTGCTAGAGGCCCCGGGACTAGCGGGGTCCAAGAGACCCAGTACTTC.

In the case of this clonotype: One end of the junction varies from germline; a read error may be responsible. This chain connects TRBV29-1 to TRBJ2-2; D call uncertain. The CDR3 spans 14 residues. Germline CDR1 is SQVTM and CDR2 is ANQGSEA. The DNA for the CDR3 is TGCACCGTTGGGTCCGGAGCGAACACCGGGGAGCTGTTTTTT. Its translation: CTVGSGANTGELFF.

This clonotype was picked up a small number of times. The chain's CDR3 is CSAPAGLGNTIYF. The CDR3 bases are TGCAGTGCTCCCGCCGGCCTCGGAAACACCATATATTTT. The chain carries TRBV20-1 and TRBJ1-3; no definite D call. Between the trimmed V and J ends, which lost 5 bases and 4 bases, there was a span of 12 bases. Germline CDR1 is DFQATT and CDR2 is SNEGSKA (reference sequence). The CDR3 is 13 amino acids.

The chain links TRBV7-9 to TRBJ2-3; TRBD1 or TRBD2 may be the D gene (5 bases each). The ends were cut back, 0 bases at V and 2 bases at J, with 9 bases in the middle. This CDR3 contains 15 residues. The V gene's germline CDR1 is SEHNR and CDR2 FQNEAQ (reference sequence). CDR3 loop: CASSLALGTTDTQYF. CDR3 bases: TGTGCCAGCAGCTTAGCGTTGGGGACCACAGATACGCAGTATTTT.

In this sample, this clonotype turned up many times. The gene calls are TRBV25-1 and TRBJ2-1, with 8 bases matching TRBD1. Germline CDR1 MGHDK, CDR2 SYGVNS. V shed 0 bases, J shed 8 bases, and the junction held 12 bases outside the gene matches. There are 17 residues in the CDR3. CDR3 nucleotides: TGTGCCAGCAGTGAATATATTCGAGACAGGGGTCGGGATGAGCAGTTCTTC. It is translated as CASSEYIRDRGRDEQFF.

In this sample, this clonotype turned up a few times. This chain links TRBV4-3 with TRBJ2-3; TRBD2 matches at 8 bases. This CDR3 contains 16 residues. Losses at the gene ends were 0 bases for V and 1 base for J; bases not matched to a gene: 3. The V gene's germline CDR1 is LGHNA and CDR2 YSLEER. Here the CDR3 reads CASSQDGAGGTDTQYF. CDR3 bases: TGCGCCAGCAGCCAAGATGGAGCGGGGGGCACAGATACGCAGTATTTT.

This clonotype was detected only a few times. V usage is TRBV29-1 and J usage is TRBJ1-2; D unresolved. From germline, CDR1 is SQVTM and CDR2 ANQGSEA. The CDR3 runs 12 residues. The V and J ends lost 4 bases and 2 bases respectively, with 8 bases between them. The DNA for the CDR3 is TGCAGCGTTGTAGAACAGAACTATGGCTACACCTTC. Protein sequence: CSVVEQNYGYTF.